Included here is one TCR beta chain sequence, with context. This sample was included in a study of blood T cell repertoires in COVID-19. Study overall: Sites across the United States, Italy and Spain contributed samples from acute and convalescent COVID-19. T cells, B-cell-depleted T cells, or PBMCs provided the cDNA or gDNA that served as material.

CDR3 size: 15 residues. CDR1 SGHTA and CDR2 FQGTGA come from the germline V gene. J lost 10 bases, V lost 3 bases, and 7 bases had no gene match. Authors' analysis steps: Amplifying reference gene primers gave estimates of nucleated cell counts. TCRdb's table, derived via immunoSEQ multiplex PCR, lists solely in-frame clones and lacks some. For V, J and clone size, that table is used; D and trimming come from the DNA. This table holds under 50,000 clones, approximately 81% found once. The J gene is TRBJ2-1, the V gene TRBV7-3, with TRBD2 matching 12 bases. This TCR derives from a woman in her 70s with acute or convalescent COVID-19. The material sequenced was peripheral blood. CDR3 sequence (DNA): TGTGCCAGCAGCTTCTCTCTAGCGGGAGGGCTCGAGCAGTTCTTC. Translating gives CASSFSLAGGLEQFF.